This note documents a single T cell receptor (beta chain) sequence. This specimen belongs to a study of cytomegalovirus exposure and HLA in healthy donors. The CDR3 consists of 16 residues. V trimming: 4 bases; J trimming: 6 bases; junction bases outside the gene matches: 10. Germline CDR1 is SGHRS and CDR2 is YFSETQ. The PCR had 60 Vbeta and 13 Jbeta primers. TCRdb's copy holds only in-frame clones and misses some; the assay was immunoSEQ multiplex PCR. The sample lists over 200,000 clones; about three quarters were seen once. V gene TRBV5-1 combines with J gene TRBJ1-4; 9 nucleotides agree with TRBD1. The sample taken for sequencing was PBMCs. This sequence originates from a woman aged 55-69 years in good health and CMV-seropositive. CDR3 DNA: TGCGCCAGCAGCCCACAGTGGGGACAGGGTGATGAAAAACTGTTTTTT. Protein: CASSPQWGQGDEKLFF.